The 30 T cell receptor beta chains below were found in one sample sequenced in a study of shared clonotypes between healthy human individuals. Profiling relied on immunoSEQ multiplex PCR, and the TCRdb table lists in-frame clones only, not all of them. The table includes some 2.4 million clones, over 85% detected once. Specimen: naive CD4+ T cells from PBMCs. The subset: CD45RA+ positively selected. The receptors were sampled from a man aged 18 to 30 in good health. Some clones in this sample may be carry-over from other donors' samples.

Worth noting for this clone: At the DNA level, this CDR3 is encoded by other sequences in the same sample as well. V usage is TRBV5-1 and J usage is TRBJ2-7, with 7 bases that match TRBD2. The CDR3 consists of 13 residues. V was clipped by 0 bases and J by 4 bases; unmatched bases: 1. Germline V gene data show CDR1 as SGHRS and CDR2 as YFSETQ. The CDR3 nucleotides are TGCGCCAGCAGCTTGGTGGGGGGGTACGAGCAGTACTTC. It yields the protein CASSLVGGYEQYF.

The J gene is TRBJ2-5, the V gene TRBV5-1; the D gene is possibly TRBD2 (5 bases). The V end was cut by 3 bases, the J end by 5 bases, with 14 bases between. Germline loops: CDR1 SGHRS, CDR2 YFSETQ. The CDR3 is 14 residues long. The CDR3 region is CASSSTEGRETQYF. The CDR3 bases are TGCGCCAGCAGCTCGACTGAGGGTCGGGAGACCCAGTACTTC.

As to this clone: The sample holds other DNA sequences that translate to the same CDR3. This rearrangement joins TRBV7-3 to TRBJ2-2; 7 bases fit TRBD2. There are 16 residues in the CDR3. Per germline, CDR1 SGHTA and CDR2 FQGTGA. Trimming removed 5 bases from V and 1 base from J; junction bases left unmatched: 7. The CDR3 reads CASSPRLAENTGELFF. The CDR3 DNA sequence: TGTGCCAGCAGCCCTCGACTAGCAGAGAACACCGGGGAGCTGTTTTTT.

The chain carries TRBV25-1 and TRBJ2-4, with 7 positions matching TRBD2. There are 15 residues in the CDR3. Trimming took 1 base from V and 3 from J; bases not matched to a gene: 3. The germline V gene encodes CDR1 MGHDK and CDR2 SYGVNS. The CDR3 sequence is CASSEFRGDKNIQYF. CDR3 DNA sequence: TGTGCCAGCAGTGAATTCCGGGGGGACAAAAACATTCAGTACTTC.

The CDR3 sequence: CASSFGQDPNQPQHF. The CDR3 region has the DNA TGCGCCAGCAGCTTTGGACAGGACCCCAATCAGCCCCAGCATTTT. The chain employs TRBV5-1 and TRBJ1-5; 7 nucleotides match TRBD1. CDR1 SGHRS and CDR2 YFSETQ come from the germline V gene. V lost 2 bases to trimming and J lost 3 bases; unmatched junction nucleotides: 5. The CDR3 covers 15 residues.

A note on this clone: In the same sample, other DNA sequences code for this CDR3. This rearrangement joins TRBV18 to TRBJ2-2, with 9 bases lining up with TRBD2. This CDR3 spans 15 amino acids. J gave up 1 base and V 3 bases, and 0 bases lay outside the gene matches. Germline V lookup: CDR1 KGHSH, CDR2 LQKENI. CDR3 nucleotides: TGTGCCAGCTCACCGACTAGCGGGAACACCGGGGAGCTGTTTTTT. This codes for CASSPTSGNTGELFF.

This chain connects TRBV4-1 to TRBJ2-7; perhaps TRBD1 as D (6 bases). Germline CDR1 is MGHRA and CDR2 is YSYEKL. Trimming took off 0 bases at V and 0 bases at J, with 9 bases between the two ends. The CDR3 spans 15 residues. CDR3 in amino acids: CASSQERGNSYEQYF. In nucleotides, the CDR3 is TGCGCCAGCAGCCAAGAAAGGGGGAACTCCTACGAGCAGTACTTC.

The chain couples TRBV5-5 to TRBJ2-6; D perhaps matches TRBD1 (5 bases). Germline assignment: CDR1 SGHKS and CDR2 YYEKEE (reference sequence). This CDR3 contains 13 residues. The V end was cut by 2 bases, the J end by 9 bases, with 9 bases between. This CDR3 reads CASSFRRGNVLTF. For the CDR3, the DNA is TGTGCCAGCAGCTTCCGTAGGGGCAACGTCCTGACTTTC.

The chain uses TRBV5-1 and TRBJ2-3; 12 nucleotides line up with TRBD2. From germline, CDR1 is SGHRS and CDR2 YFSETQ. This CDR3 region has 15 residues. V lost 1 base and J lost 6; bases outside the gene matches: 3. The CDR3, as DNA: TGCGCCAGCAGCTTGCGGCTAGCGGGAGGGGATACGCAGTATTTT. Amino acid sequence: CASSLRLAGGDTQYF.

This chain links TRBV7-2 with TRBJ2-7; D is ambiguous. V gave up 7 bases and J gave up 7 bases, with 14 bases separating them. Germline CDR1 SGHTA, CDR2 FQGNSA. The CDR3 consists of 12 residues. CDR3 in amino acids: CASNRGPGEQYF. CDR3 sequence (DNA): TGTGCCAGCAACCGAGGACCCGGGGAGCAGTACTTC. Variable domain in full (rest from reference TRBV7-2 and TRBJ2-7): GAGVSQSPSNKVTEKGKDVELRCDPISGHTALYWYRQSLGQGLEFLIYFQGNSAPDKSGLPSDRFSAERTGGSVSTLTIQRTQQEDSAVYLCASNRGPGEQYFGPGTRLTVT.

This clone was observed a handful of times. The chain is built from TRBV29-1 and TRBJ1-1; 7 bases line up with TRBD1. In germline, CDR1 is SQVTM, CDR2 ANQGSEA. V dropped 7 bases and J dropped 1; count of bases not matched to a gene: 3. The CDR3 length is 12 residues. The CDR3: CSADRANTEAFF. CDR3 DNA sequence: TGCAGCGCTGACAGGGCGAACACTGAAGCTTTCTTT.

The V call is TRBV2, the J call TRBJ2-1, with D unclear. The germline CDR1 and CDR2 sequences are SNHLY and FYNNEI. The CDR3 consists of 13 residues. V was shortened by 7 bases and J by 8 bases, with 15 bases between the two germline ends. The CDR3 DNA is TGTGCCAGCACACCTGAGGTGGGTCATGAGCAGTTCTTC. It yields the protein CASTPEVGHEQFF.

The chain is built from TRBV29-1 and TRBJ2-2; possible D gene TRBD1, 5 bases. Looked up from germline, CDR1 is SQVTM and CDR2 is ANQGSEA. Between the trimmed V and J ends, which lost 4 bases and 1 base, there was a span of 10 bases. The CDR3 consists of 14 residues. The CDR3 coding sequence is TGCAGCGTTGTAGACAGCCTGAACACCGGGGAGCTGTTTTTT. This gives the protein CSVVDSLNTGELFF.

The gene calls are TRBV14 and TRBJ2-5; D ambiguous. Germline assignment: CDR1 SGHDN and CDR2 FVKESK. This CDR3 is 13 amino acids long. With 4 bases removed from V and 5 bases from J, the gap between germline ends came to 11 bases. The CDR3 reads CASSPFIRETQYF. CDR3 coding DNA: TGTGCCAGCAGCCCCTTTATTCGTGAGACCCAGTACTTC.

The chain has TRBV5-1 and TRBJ2-1; the match to TRBD2 covers 11 bases. Trimming cost V 4 bases and J 7 bases; bases outside gene matches: 22. The CDR3 contains 20 residues. The germline gives CDR1 SGHRS, CDR2 YFSETQ. The CDR3: CASSPIQGSGRATPVNEQFF. CDR3 bases: TGCGCCAGCAGCCCGATCCAGGGTAGCGGGAGGGCGACTCCTGTTAATGAGCAGTTCTTC.

The chain carries TRBV6-5 and TRBJ2-2; 11 bases are a match to TRBD2. CDR3 length: 16 residues. Germline CDR1 reads MNHEY; CDR2 reads SVGAGI. With V trimmed by 2 bases and J by 5 bases, 4 bases remained unmatched. This CDR3 reads CASSYGSGRGTGELFF. The CDR3 bases are TGTGCCAGCAGTTACGGTAGCGGGAGGGGAACCGGGGAGCTGTTTTTT.

Note on this clone: Other DNA sequences in this specimen translate into the identical CDR3. The chain recombines TRBV7-9 with TRBJ2-5; no reliable D call. Germline V gene lookup returns CDR1 SEHNR and CDR2 FQNEAQ (reference sequence). The CDR3 runs to 11 residues. V gave up 3 bases and J gave up 3 bases, with 2 bases separating them. The CDR3: CASSFKETQYF. The CDR3 nucleotides are TGTGCCAGCAGCTTCAAAGAGACCCAGTACTTC. Using reference TRBV7-9 and TRBJ2-5 for the parts outside the CDR3, the full variable domain is DTGVSQNPRHKITKRGQNVTFRCDPISEHNRLYWYRQTLGQGPEFLTYFQNEAQLEKSRLLSDRFSAERPKGSFSTLEIQRTEQGDSAMYLCASSFKETQYFGPGTRLLVL.

V and J are TRBV5-1 and TRBJ2-7; 7 bases align to TRBD2. The CDR3 extends over 16 amino acids. Losses at the gene ends were 0 bases for V and 3 bases for J; bases not matched to a gene: 9. Germline CDR1 and CDR2: SGHRS and YFSETQ. CDR3 amino acids: CASSLASSGTNYEQYF. The DNA of the CDR3 is TGCGCCAGCAGCTTGGCCAGCTCGGGGACTAACTACGAGCAGTACTTC.

The chain carries TRBV10-3 and TRBJ2-7; 7 bases are a match to TRBD1. This CDR3 is built from 14 residues. The germline CDR1 and CDR2 sequences are ENHRY and SYGVKD. V was clipped by 0 bases and J by 3 bases; unmatched bases: 2. CDR3: CAISESSGGYEQYF. The CDR3 nucleotides are TGTGCCATCAGTGAGTCGTCAGGGGGCTACGAGCAGTACTTC.

The genes are TRBV7-3 and TRBJ2-7, with 7 positions matching TRBD1. The CDR3 runs to 15 residues. CDR1 and CDR2 (germline): SGHTA, FQGTGA. The trim removed 1 base at V and 0 bases at J, leaving 3 bases unmatched. In DNA form, the CDR3 reads TGTGCCAGCAGCTTAAGTGGGACAGCCTCCTACGAGCAGTACTTC. Translated, it gives CASSLSGTASYEQYF.

The V and J genes are TRBV9 and TRBJ2-3, with 10 nucleotides matching TRBD2. This CDR3 is 17 amino acids long. The V and J ends lost 1 base and 1 base, in that order; junction bases with no gene match: 6. The germline CDR1 and CDR2 sequences are SGDLS and YYNGEE. DNA for the CDR3: TGTGCCAGCAGCGTACCCGGGACTAGCGACGGCACAGATACGCAGTATTTT. It specifies CASSVPGTSDGTDTQYF.

The chain couples TRBV14 to TRBJ1-3, with no clear D. CDR1 is SGHDN, CDR2 FVKESK, per germline. V was clipped by 4 bases and J by 0 bases, with 10 bases between them. This CDR3 is built from 15 residues. The CDR3 protein is CASSLQTSSGNTIYF. The CDR3 DNA is TGTGCCAGCAGCCTACAGACTTCCTCTGGAAACACCATATATTTT.

Note on this clone: This same CDR3 is encoded by further DNA sequences in the sample. The J gene is TRBJ1-5, the V gene TRBV9; TRBD1 is a possible D gene (6 bases). V was cut by 0 bases and J by 2 bases, with 9 bases left in between. This CDR3 has 15 amino acids. Germline CDR1 is SGDLS and CDR2 is YYNGEE. DNA of the CDR3: TGTGCCAGCAGCGTAGGGGGGGCGGGCAATCAGCCCCAGCATTTT. It specifies CASSVGGAGNQPQHF.

This chain uses TRBV5-1 with TRBJ1-1; D uncertain. Deletions cut 0 bases from V and 6 bases from J, with 12 bases between. The CDR3 totals 14 residues. Germline loops: CDR1 SGHRS, CDR2 YFSETQ. The CDR3, as DNA: TGCGCCAGCAGCTTGGGACCACCGGCCTCTGAAGCTTTCTTT. This sequence encodes CASSLGPPASEAFF.

The chain uses TRBV9 and TRBJ2-1, with D possibly being TRBD2 (6 bases). V lost 4 bases and J 6 bases, leaving 17 bases between the germline ends. This CDR3 spans 15 amino acids. Germline values: CDR1 SGDLS, CDR2 YYNGEE. The CDR3 protein is CASSRSGLGVNEQFF. The CDR3 bases are TGTGCCAGCAGCCGGAGCGGGCTTGGGGTCAATGAGCAGTTCTTC.

This clone appeared once. J is TRBJ2-3 and V is TRBV2; 9 bases match TRBD2. Germline V CDR1 and CDR2: SNHLY, FYNNEI. The CDR3 is made up of 15 amino acids. Trimming removed 8 bases from V and 8 bases from J; junction bases left unmatched: 14. CDR3 DNA sequence: TGTGCCAGCCTGGGGCTAGCGGGACCCGCGGGTACGCAGTATTTT. Translated, it gives CASLGLAGPAGTQYF.

The V call is TRBV27, the J call TRBJ2-7; D is perhaps TRBD1 or TRBD2 (8 bases each). V lost 1 base and J 4 bases, leaving 17 bases between the germline ends. Per the germline V gene, CDR1 is MNHEY and CDR2 is SMNVEV (reference sequence). This CDR3 spans 16 amino acids. In nucleotides, the CDR3 is TGTGCCAGCAGTTTATTGTCAGGGGGCGGGAGGTACGAGCAGTACTTC. As protein: CASSLLSGGGRYEQYF.

The chain employs TRBV7-9 and TRBJ2-5, with 10 bases lining up with TRBD1. CDR1 SEHNR and CDR2 FQNEAQ come from the germline V gene (reference sequence). The ends lost 4 bases at V and 4 bases at J; junction bases unmatched: 12. The CDR3 length is 17 residues. For the CDR3, the DNA is TGTGCCAGCAGCTCCCTGGGGGGGACAGGGGAGCGAGAGACCCAGTACTTC. Its translation is CASSSLGGTGERETQYF.

This sequence joins TRBV5-4 and TRBJ2-6, with 7 bases identical to TRBD1. The CDR3 loop spans 15 amino acids. The germline gives CDR1 SGHNT, CDR2 YYREEE (reference sequence). J lost 3 bases, V lost 4 bases, and 4 bases had no gene match. The CDR3 region has the DNA TGTGCCAGCAGCACGAACAGGGGTGGGGCCAACGTCCTGACTTTC. It encodes CASSTNRGGANVLTF.

The chain has TRBV5-6 and TRBJ2-1, with D perhaps given as TRBD1 or TRBD2 (5 bases each). V lost 4 bases and J lost 4, with 12 bases in between. CDR1 and CDR2 from the germline V gene are SGHDT and YYEEEE. CDR3 length: 14 residues. The DNA for the CDR3 is TGTGCCAGCAGCACCCGGGACCTATACAATGAGCAGTTCTTC. Amino acid sequence: CASSTRDLYNEQFF.